This paragraph covers one T cell receptor beta chain sequence. As handled by the study authors: Researchers report that nucleated cell counts were estimated from reference gene primer amplification. Method: immunoSEQ multiplex PCR; TCRdb's copy keeps in-frame clones and lacks some. The V and J calls and clone size come from that table; D and trimming were worked out from the DNA. In the table there are about 230,000 clones, around 86% of which are singletons. This entry comes from a study of blood T cell repertoires in COVID-19. Background on the study: There were acute and convalescent COVID-19 samples, and they came from the United States, Italy and Spain.

The sequence derives from a man in his forties or fifties with COVID-19, enrolled during active disease. Sequenced material: peripheral blood.

The CDR3 is CARSPFQREGYEQYF. The CDR3 DNA sequence: TGTGCCAGAAGCCCCTTCCAGCGGGAGGGATACGAGCAGTACTTC. V is TRBV5-3 and J is TRBJ2-7; 10 nucleotides line up with TRBD2. TRBV5-3 has ORF status, its function being uncertain. V shed 4 bases, J shed 4 bases, and the junction held 8 bases outside the gene matches. This CDR3 comprises 15 residues.